The sequence of this T cell receptor beta chain was determined in a study of a mutant IDH1 vaccine in newly diagnosed glioma (dated by TCRdb to the early 2020s). About the study as a whole: Eight vaccinations were administered to patients in weeks 1, 3, 5, 7, 11, 15, 19 and 23, corresponding to visits V03 through V10. Of the approximately 35 treated patients, approximately 62% were male and around 40% were female, and the mean age was approximately 41 years. Prior to enrollment, standard therapy consisting of radiotherapy alone, temozolomide alone, or radiochemotherapy with temozolomide had been administered to patients, with the combination being received by most patients. In the chemotherapy-containing groups, vaccination started alongside temozolomide cycles, whereas in patients who had radiotherapy alone it started 4-6 weeks after radiotherapy. Peripheral blood was drawn at six visits: V03 (baseline), V05, V07, V10, V12 and V13. For exploratory analyses, around 23 treated patients had longitudinal TCRB deep sequencing done wherever samples were available. Study-level results and caveats: Immune responses induced by the vaccine were seen in around 93% of patients across multiple MHC alleles. Selection of PBMC samples for TCRB deep sequencing was based on availability. The authors stated that sample limitations prevented analyses of patient blood samples from being reproduced. Pseudoprogression seemed to be unrelated to changes in the top peripheral T cell clonotypes found by TCRB sequencing.

What this sample's time point label stands for: week 5, during vaccination. Every vaccine dose consisted of 300 ug of a 20-mer mutant IDH1 peptide in Montanide, administered subcutaneously together with topical imiquimod. Newly diagnosed WHO grade 3 or 4 IDH1-mutant astrocytomas showing loss of nuclear ATRX were present in the donors. The samples were drawn from NOA16, a multicentre, single-arm, open-label phase I trial in Germany that tested a mutant IDH1 peptide vaccine in humans for the first time. Genomic DNA for TCRB sequencing was extracted from EDTA blood using the DNeasy Blood and Tissue Kit. Worth noting for this clone: Its target antigen remains unknown. Base quality data are lacking; no much larger clone is found one base away.

The library was obtained by the immunoSEQ multiplex PCR assay. Rearranged TCR beta chain sequences were amplified using the hsTCRB Kit according to the manufacturer's protocol. An Illumina MiSeq was used to sequence the TCRB libraries. Per the original workflow: The kit vendor's proprietary platform handled demultiplexing, trimming and gene mapping. TCRdb obtained this table from immuneACCESS and retained in-frame rearrangements with V and J assigned. These tables miss some clones; where compared with another copy, unresolved V genes account for less than half of the shortfall, and the remainder is unexplained. The V and J calls and the clone size are those of that table, but D and trimming were determined from the DNA. For this sample the table gives about 59,000 clones, of which 70% to 90% were detected only once. Of the sample, approximately 4.2% is held by the ten largest clones. From cysteine to phenylalanine, the CDR3 is 14 amino acids long. The DNA shown is the 42-base CDR3, in frame from base 1. The V and J ends are trimmed by 6 bases and 0 bases, leaving 9 bases between them. CDR1 ENHRY and CDR2 SYGVKD were looked up in the germline V gene.

The chain is made from TRBV10-3 and TRBJ2-1; TRBD2 could be the D gene, as 6 bases match. Material: PBMCs, obtained from a glioma patient whose treatment included an IDH1 peptide vaccine. The sequence was collected from a woman aged 40 to 50 with glioma. The DNA sequence is given as TGTGCCATCAGAGCGGGCCACTCCTACAATGAGCAGTTCTTC. Its amino acids are CAIRAGHSYNEQFF.